This section outlines one T cell receptor (beta chain) sequence together with its context. This sample is part of a study of OX40 agonist ivuxolimab in advanced cancers. The wider study: An anti-OX40 (CD134) antibody with agonistic activity, ivuxolimab, was administered to patients. Each patient was given ivuxolimab into a vein every 2 weeks, at 0.01 to 10 mg/kg. With a range of about 20 to 79, age averaged about 58 years, and about 83% were male.

Generated by immunoSEQ multiplex PCR, the TCRdb table keeps only in-frame clones and is missing some. Of almost 65,000 clones detected, approximately 83% appear once; the ten largest clones hold less than 0.9%. This CDR3 contains 15 residues. CDR1 is MNHEY and CDR2 is SVGAGI in the germline V gene. V trimming: 5 bases; J trimming: 4 bases; junction bases outside the gene matches: 6. The sample in question was CD4+ or CD8+ T cells sorted from blood, obtained in a trial of the OX40 agonist ivuxolimab. The rearrangement links TRBV6-5 to TRBJ1-4; the match to TRBD1 covers 8 bases. This clonotype was sampled from an adult with an advanced solid tumor such as melanoma, head and neck, liver or kidney cancer. Here the CDR3 DNA reads TGTGCCAGCAGTCCGACAGGGGCGAATAATGAAAAACTGTTTTTT. It is translated as CASSPTGANNEKLFF.